The 25 T cell receptor beta chains reported below all come from one sample, sequenced in a study of shared clonotypes between healthy human individuals. The protocol was immunoSEQ multiplex PCR, while the TCRdb copy is restricted to in-frame clones and leaves out a portion. Of approximately 1,500,000 clones detected, 95% to 99% appear once; the ten largest clones hold about 0.45%. Sequenced: naive CD4+ T cells sorted from blood. The subset is: CD45RA+ positively selected. The receptors were gathered from a man in his thirties or forties in good health.

The rearrangement uses TRBV6-6 and TRBJ2-1; 9 bases align to TRBD2. CDR1 is MNHNY and CDR2 is SVGAGI in the germline V gene (reference sequence). The CDR3 loop spans 12 amino acids. The V gene end was trimmed by 4 bases and the J gene end by 10 bases; junction bases not matched to a gene: 2. CDR3 sequence: CASSLAGGEQFF. CDR3 DNA: TGTGCCAGCAGTTTGGCGGGAGGGGAGCAGTTCTTC.

V is TRBV28 and J is TRBJ1-1; D call uncertain. Germline loops: CDR1 MDHEN, CDR2 SYDVKM. V was shortened by 8 bases and J by 1 base, with 20 bases between the two germline ends. The CDR3 is made up of 16 amino acids. CDR3 sequence: CASFNPLGGRNTEAFF. For the CDR3, the DNA is TGTGCCAGCTTCAACCCTCTGGGAGGGAGGAACACTGAAGCTTTCTTT.

The V gene is TRBV7-2, the J gene TRBJ2-3, with no clear D. The germline V and J ends were trimmed by 0 bases and 1 base, with 11 bases remaining between them. CDR3 length: 16 residues. Germline V lookup: CDR1 SGHTA, CDR2 FQGNSA. The CDR3 region is CASSLASTWGTDTQYF. The CDR3 DNA reads TGTGCCAGCAGCTTAGCGTCCACTTGGGGCACAGATACGCAGTATTTT.

This clone is a singleton in its sample. V and J are TRBV18 and TRBJ2-2; no definite D call. The CDR3 totals 16 residues. Germline values: CDR1 KGHSH, CDR2 LQKENI. Trimming cost V 4 bases and J 4 bases, with 16 bases left between them. Here the CDR3 reads CASSLSSGGGTGELFF. The CDR3 DNA sequence: TGTGCCAGCTCACTCAGTTCGGGCGGCGGCACCGGGGAGCTGTTTTTT.

V and J are TRBV7-2 and TRBJ2-7; TRBD2 matches 7 bases. The germline V gene has CDR1 SGHTA and CDR2 FQGNSA. The trim removed 5 bases at V and 3 bases at J, leaving 7 bases unmatched. CDR3 length: 14 amino acids. CDR3 amino acids: CASSPVGGVYEQYF. DNA of the CDR3: TGTGCCAGCAGCCCGGTGGGGGGGGTCTACGAGCAGTACTTC.

The chain recombines TRBV9 with TRBJ1-1; D not certain. The CDR3 covers 13 residues. Trimming took 4 bases from V and 5 from J, leaving 12 bases between them. The germline V gene encodes CDR1 SGDLS and CDR2 YYNGEE. The CDR3 coding sequence is TGTGCCAGCAGCCCGATCCCGGGAACTGAAGCTTTCTTT. Protein product: CASSPIPGTEAFF.

The rearrangement links TRBV27 to TRBJ2-3; TRBD2 agrees at 11 bases. The CDR3 runs to 15 residues. Per the germline V gene, CDR1 is MNHEY and CDR2 is SMNVEV (reference sequence). Trimming removed 2 bases from V and 4 bases from J; junction bases left unmatched: 2. In DNA, the CDR3 is TGTGCCAGCAGTTTAGTGGGACTAGCGGCAGATACGCAGTATTTT. Amino acid sequence: CASSLVGLAADTQYF.

The chain employs TRBV18 and TRBJ2-6, with 8 bases identical to TRBD1. V shed 6 bases, J shed 0 bases, and the junction held 7 bases outside the gene matches. This CDR3 spans 17 amino acids. Per the germline V gene, CDR1 is KGHSH and CDR2 is LQKENI. DNA for the CDR3: TGTGCCAGCTCTCAGGGACAGGCCCTCTCTGGGGCCAACGTCCTGACTTTC. This encodes CASSQGQALSGANVLTF. Based on the CDR3 plus reference TRBV18 and TRBJ2-6, the full variable domain is NAGVMQNPRHLVRRRGQEARLRCSPMKGHSHVYWYRQLPEEGLKFMVYLQKENIIDESGMPKERFSAEFPKEGPSILRIQQVVRGDSAAYFCASSQGQALSGANVLTFGAGSRLTVL.

As regards this clone: Other DNA variants within this sample encode the same CDR3. The chain carries TRBV19 and TRBJ2-3; D call uncertain. CDR3 size: 11 residues. From germline, CDR1 is LNHDA and CDR2 SQIVND (reference sequence). V gave up 4 bases and J gave up 3 bases, with 2 bases separating them. This CDR3 reads CASSTTDTQYF. In nucleotides, the CDR3 is TGTGCCAGTAGTACGACAGATACGCAGTATTTT. Combining the CDR3 with reference TRBV19 and TRBJ2-3 gives the whole variable domain DGGITQSPKYLFRKEGQNVTLSCEQNLNHDAMYWYRQDPGQGLRLIYYSQIVNDFQKGDIAEGYSVSREKKESFPLTVTSAQKNPTAFYLCASSTTDTQYFGPGTRLTVL.

The V and J genes are TRBV19 and TRBJ2-2; TRBD2 matches at 10 bases. Germline CDR1 LNHDA, CDR2 SQIVND (reference sequence). CDR3 size: 18 residues. The ends lost 5 bases at V and 6 bases at J; junction bases unmatched: 15. CDR3 protein: CASSSPLVASGSSGELFF. The CDR3 bases are TGTGCCAGTAGTTCGCCCTTGGTGGCTAGCGGGAGTTCCGGGGAGCTGTTTTTT.

The V gene is TRBV7-9, the J gene TRBJ2-7; perhaps TRBD1 as D (5 bases). The CDR3 length is 14 residues. Germline V lookup: CDR1 SEHNR, CDR2 FQNEAQ (reference sequence). V was pared by 5 bases and J by 0 bases, with 11 bases between. The CDR3 loop reads CASSQDTYSYEQYF. DNA of the CDR3: TGTGCCAGCAGCCAGGACACTTACTCCTACGAGCAGTACTTC.

This rearrangement joins TRBV25-1 to TRBJ1-1, with no clear D. The CDR3 has 13 residues. Per the germline V gene, CDR1 is MGHDK and CDR2 is SYGVNS. The V end lost 6 bases, the J end lost 1 base, and 9 bases lay between the germline ends. CDR3 DNA: TGTGCCAGCAGGGGAAGGCAGAACACTGAAGCTTTCTTT. It is translated as CASRGRQNTEAFF.

J is TRBJ2-1 and V is TRBV5-1, with 7 positions matching TRBD1. CDR3 length equals 16 residues. J lost 4 bases, V lost 4 bases, and 11 bases had no gene match. The germline V gene has CDR1 SGHRS and CDR2 YFSETQ. The DNA for the CDR3 is TGCGCCAGCAGCCTAGGCCCTGACAGGGAATACAATGAGCAGTTCTTC. This sequence encodes CASSLGPDREYNEQFF.

The chain recombines TRBV15 with TRBJ2-7; D gene ambiguous. Trimming pared 6 bases from V and 2 bases from J, leaving 11 bases between. This CDR3 region has 13 residues. Germline V gene data show CDR1 as LNHNV and CDR2 as YYDKDF (reference sequence). The CDR3 nucleotides are TGTGCCACCAGGGAAGGGCCGGCCTACGAGCAGTACTTC. This translates into CATREGPAYEQYF.

V is TRBV5-1 and J is TRBJ2-1; D possibly corresponds to TRBD1 (6 bases). The germline V and J ends were trimmed by 2 bases and 0 bases, with 12 bases remaining between them. The CDR3 totals 16 residues. Looked up from germline, CDR1 is SGHRS and CDR2 is YFSETQ. CDR3 amino acids: CASSFRGQSSYNEQFF. The DNA for the CDR3 is TGCGCCAGCAGCTTCAGGGGTCAGAGCTCCTACAATGAGCAGTTCTTC. Complete variable domain (other parts from reference TRBV5-1 and TRBJ2-1): KAGVTQTPRYLIKTRGQQVTLSCSPISGHRSVSWYQQTPGQGLQFLFEYFSETQRNKGNFPGRFSGRQFSNSRSEMNVSTLELGDSALYLCASSFRGQSSYNEQFFGPGTRLTVL.

The CDR3 loop reads CASSFGSPSYNEQFF. The DNA for the CDR3 is TGTGCCAGCAGTTTCGGGAGCCCCTCCTACAATGAGCAGTTCTTC. This chain uses TRBV6-6 with TRBJ2-1, with D possibly matching TRBD2 (6 bases). The CDR3 sequence is 15 residues long. Trimming took off 4 bases at V and 0 bases at J, with 10 bases between the two ends. Germline assignment: CDR1 MNHNY and CDR2 SVGAGI (reference sequence).

The chain uses TRBV18 and TRBJ2-7; possibly TRBD2 for D (6 bases). Per the germline V gene, CDR1 is KGHSH and CDR2 is LQKENI. The CDR3 spans 17 residues. Trimming shortened V by 5 bases and J by 6 bases, and 26 bases separated the two germline ends. The CDR3 bases are TGTGCCAGCTCATCTTTACGGGGTGATCTGGAGGGTTTCGAGCAGTACTTC. Translating it yields CASSSLRGDLEGFEQYF.

This clone was detected once. This rearrangement joins TRBV27 to TRBJ2-2; D unclear. V lost 6 bases, J lost 6 bases, and 8 bases lay in between. Germline lookup yields CDR1 MNHEY and CDR2 SMNVEV (reference sequence). CDR3 length equals 12 residues. The CDR3 nucleotides are TGTGCCAGCAGGAGCCTTCCCGGGGAGCTGTTTTTT. It is translated as CASRSLPGELFF.

The rearrangement links TRBV9 to TRBJ2-3; D unclear. V shed 10 bases and J shed 2 bases, with 11 bases lying between them. The CDR3 is made up of 12 amino acids. Germline values: CDR1 SGDLS, CDR2 YYNGEE. For the CDR3, the DNA is TGTGCCGGCGTGGGTCTCACAGATACGCAGTATTTT. As protein: CAGVGLTDTQYF.

The chain recombines TRBV5-1 with TRBJ2-4; 8 bases are shared with TRBD1. CDR3 size: 14 residues. With V trimmed by 4 bases and J by 7 bases, 7 bases remained unmatched. The germline V gene encodes CDR1 SGHRS and CDR2 YFSETQ. The CDR3 reads CASSTGQGSNIQYF. The CDR3 nucleotides read TGCGCCAGCAGCACAGGACAGGGCAGCAACATTCAGTACTTC.

V usage is TRBV7-9 and J usage is TRBJ1-5; no firm D call. V lost 1 base and J lost 4, with 11 bases in between. CDR1 and CDR2 (germline): SEHNR, FQNEAQ (reference sequence). This CDR3 spans 15 amino acids. CDR3 sequence (DNA): TGTGCCAGCAGCTTAGTAGGCCTGACTAATCAGCCCCAGCATTTT. Its translation is CASSLVGLTNQPQHF.

The chain combines TRBV9 with TRBJ2-3, with TRBD2 matching 7 bases. Unmatched junction bases numbered 14, after V lost 0 bases and J lost 4 bases. CDR3 length equals 18 residues. Germline V gene data show CDR1 as SGDLS and CDR2 as YYNGEE. The CDR3, as DNA: TGTGCCAGCAGCGTAGCTCCCAGCGGGGAGAGAGGCGCAGATACGCAGTATTTT. Its translation: CASSVAPSGERGADTQYF.

To note about this clone: Other DNA sequences from this sample encode an identical CDR3 as well. The gene calls are TRBV15 and TRBJ2-6, with no clear D. V was clipped by 0 bases and J by 1 base, with 7 bases between them. The CDR3 contains 16 residues. CDR1 and CDR2 from the germline V gene are LNHNV and YYDKDF (reference sequence). For the CDR3, the DNA is TGTGCCACCAGCAGAGATCTGGGGTCTGGGGCCAACGTCCTGACTTTC. Translating gives CATSRDLGSGANVLTF.

The V gene is TRBV7-8, the J gene TRBJ1-2, with TRBD1 as a possible D gene (6 bases). Per germline, CDR1 SGHVS and CDR2 FQNEAQ. The CDR3 runs to 14 residues. Trimming removed 3 bases from V and 2 bases from J, with 10 bases in between. CDR3 nucleotides: TGTGCCAGCAGCTTGGGACATGCCAACTATGGCTACACCTTC. Translation gives CASSLGHANYGYTF.

The gene calls are TRBV5-4 and TRBJ1-5, with TRBD1 matching 8 bases. This CDR3 region has 14 residues. Germline V gene data show CDR1 as SGHNT and CDR2 as YYREEE (reference sequence). Germline trimming cut 4 bases from V and 4 bases from J; bases unmatched to any gene: 4. The CDR3 DNA reads TGTGCCAGCAGCCATGACAGGGGTAATCAGCCCCAGCATTTT. Translating gives CASSHDRGNQPQHF.